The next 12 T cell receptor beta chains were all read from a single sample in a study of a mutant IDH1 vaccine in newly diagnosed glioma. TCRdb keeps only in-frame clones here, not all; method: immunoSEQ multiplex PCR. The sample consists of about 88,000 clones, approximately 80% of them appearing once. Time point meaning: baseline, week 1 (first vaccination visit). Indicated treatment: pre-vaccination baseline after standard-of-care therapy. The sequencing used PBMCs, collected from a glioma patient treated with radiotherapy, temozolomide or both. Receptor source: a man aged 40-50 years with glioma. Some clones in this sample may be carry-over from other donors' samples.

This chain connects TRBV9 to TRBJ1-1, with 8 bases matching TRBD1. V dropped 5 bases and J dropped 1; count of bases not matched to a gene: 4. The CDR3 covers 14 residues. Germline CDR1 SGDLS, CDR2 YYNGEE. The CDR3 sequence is CASSAGGRNTEAFF. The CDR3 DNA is TGTGCCAGCAGTGCAGGGGGCCGGAACACTGAAGCTTTCTTT.

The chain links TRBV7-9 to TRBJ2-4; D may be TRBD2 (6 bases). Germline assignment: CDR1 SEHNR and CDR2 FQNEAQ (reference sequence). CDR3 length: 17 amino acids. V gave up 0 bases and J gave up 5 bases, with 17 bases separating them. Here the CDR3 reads CASSLAEGWVRENIQYF. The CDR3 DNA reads TGTGCCAGCAGCTTAGCGGAGGGATGGGTACGGGAAAACATTCAGTACTTC.

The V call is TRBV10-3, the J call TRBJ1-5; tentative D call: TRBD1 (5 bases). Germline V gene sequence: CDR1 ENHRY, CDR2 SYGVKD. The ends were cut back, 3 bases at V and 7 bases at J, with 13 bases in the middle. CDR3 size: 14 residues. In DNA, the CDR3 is TGTGCCATCAGTGATACGGGGGGTGGGCAGCCCCAGCATTTT. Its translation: CAISDTGGGQPQHF.

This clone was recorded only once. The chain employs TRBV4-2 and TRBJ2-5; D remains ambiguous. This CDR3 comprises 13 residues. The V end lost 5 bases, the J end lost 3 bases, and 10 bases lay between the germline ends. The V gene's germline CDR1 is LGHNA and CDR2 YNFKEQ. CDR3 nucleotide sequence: TGTGCCAGCAGCTTCGGACGAGAAGAGACCCAGTACTTC. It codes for CASSFGREETQYF.

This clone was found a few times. DNA of the CDR3: TGTGCCTGGAGTGCCATAGGGGGCTCCCTCCACTTT. Its protein is CAWSAIGGSLHF. The rearrangement links TRBV30 to TRBJ1-6, with 7 bases matching TRBD1. CDR1 and CDR2 from the germline V gene are GTSNPN and SVGIG (reference sequence). With 1 base clipped from V and 14 bases from J, the junction kept 5 bases outside the gene matches. The CDR3 sequence is 12 residues long.

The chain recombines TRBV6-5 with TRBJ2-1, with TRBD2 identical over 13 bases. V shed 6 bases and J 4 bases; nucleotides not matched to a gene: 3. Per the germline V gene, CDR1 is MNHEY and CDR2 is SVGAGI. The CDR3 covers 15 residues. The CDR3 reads CASRLAGGIYNEQFF. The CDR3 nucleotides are TGTGCCAGCAGACTAGCGGGGGGGATATACAATGAGCAGTTCTTC.

DNA for the CDR3: TGTGCCAGCAGCTTGTGGGGGACAGCTAACACTGAAGCTTTCTTT. This gives the protein CASSLWGTANTEAFF. The V and J genes are TRBV5-5 and TRBJ1-1; 7 positions match TRBD1. The V segment lost 1 base and the J segment 2 bases; nucleotides outside the gene matches: 5. Germline V gene data show CDR1 as SGHKS and CDR2 as YYEKEE (reference sequence). The CDR3 length is 15 residues.

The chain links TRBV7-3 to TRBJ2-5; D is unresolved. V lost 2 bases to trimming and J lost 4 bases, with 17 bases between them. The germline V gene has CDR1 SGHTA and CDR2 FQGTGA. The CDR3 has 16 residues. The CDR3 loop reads CASSLDPESRVETQYF. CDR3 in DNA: TGTGCCAGCAGCTTAGATCCGGAGTCAAGGGTAGAGACCCAGTACTTC.

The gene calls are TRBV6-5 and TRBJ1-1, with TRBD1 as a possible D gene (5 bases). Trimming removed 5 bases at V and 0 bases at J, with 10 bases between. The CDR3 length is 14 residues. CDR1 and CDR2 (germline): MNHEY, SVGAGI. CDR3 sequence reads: CASSQGFMNTEAFF. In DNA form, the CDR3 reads TGTGCCAGCAGTCAGGGATTCATGAACACTGAAGCTTTCTTT.

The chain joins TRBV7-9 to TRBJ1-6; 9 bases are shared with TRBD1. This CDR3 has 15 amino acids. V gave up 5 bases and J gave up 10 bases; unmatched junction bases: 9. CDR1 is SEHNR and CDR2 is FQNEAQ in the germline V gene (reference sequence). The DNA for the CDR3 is TGTGCCAGCAGCCGAATGGGGACAGGGCAATCACCCCTCCACTTT. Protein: CASSRMGTGQSPLHF.

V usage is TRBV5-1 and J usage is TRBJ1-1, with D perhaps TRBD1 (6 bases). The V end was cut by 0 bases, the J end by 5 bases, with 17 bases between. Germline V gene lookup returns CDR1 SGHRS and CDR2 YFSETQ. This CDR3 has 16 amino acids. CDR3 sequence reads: CASSLEAGVARTEAFF. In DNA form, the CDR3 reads TGCGCCAGCAGCTTGGAGGCAGGGGTAGCTCGGACTGAAGCTTTCTTT.

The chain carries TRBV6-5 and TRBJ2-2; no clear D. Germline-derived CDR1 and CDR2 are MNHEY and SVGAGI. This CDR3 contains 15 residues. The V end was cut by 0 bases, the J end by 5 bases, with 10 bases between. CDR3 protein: CASSYSNVGTGELFF. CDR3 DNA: TGTGCCAGCAGTTACTCGAACGTTGGGACCGGGGAGCTGTTTTTT.